A single sample gave rise to the 17 T cell receptor beta chains below, sequenced in a study of shared T cell receptors in the human thymus. This table comes from immunoSEQ multiplex PCR, and its TCRdb copy is limited to in-frame clones, with some not included. This table holds hundreds of thousands of clones, roughly 90% found once. The sample was also linked to a second study, of human thymus T cells.

Sequencing was done on a sample of thymocytes. All receptors come from a boy younger than two with a congenital heart defect.

The DNA for the CDR3 is TGTGCCAGCAGCAAAGGACTAGCGGGAATCTACGAGCAGTACTTC. Translation: CASSKGLAGIYEQYF. The chain has TRBV21-1 and TRBJ2-7; TRBD2 is the table's D call, not checked against the DNA. TRBV21-1 is annotated as a pseudogene. This CDR3 has 15 amino acids.

The chain has TRBV19 and TRBJ1-2, with a tentative D call TRBD1 (6 bases). The germline V gene encodes CDR1 LNHDA and CDR2 SQIVND (reference sequence). V lost 8 bases and J 3 bases, leaving 13 bases between the germline ends. CDR3 length: 13 amino acids. This chain's CDR3 is CASRIRGYYGYTF. In nucleotides, the CDR3 is TGTGCCAGTCGAATCAGGGGCTACTATGGCTACACCTTC.

The chain joins TRBV2 to TRBJ2-1; a weak D match, TRBD2 (5 bases). The CDR3 runs to 18 residues. Germline V CDR1 and CDR2: SNHLY, FYNNEI. The V gene lost 4 bases and the J gene lost 3 bases, with 22 bases spanning the gap. The CDR3 loop is CASSAGIKGRSGYNEQFF. Here the CDR3 DNA reads TGTGCCAGCAGTGCCGGGATTAAGGGTCGCAGTGGCTACAATGAGCAGTTCTTC.

The chain joins TRBV7-2 to TRBJ2-2, with D tentatively TRBD2 (6 bases). V lost 5 bases and J lost 4, with 11 bases in between. CDR3 length: 14 amino acids. Germline V lookup: CDR1 SGHTA, CDR2 FQGNSA. The CDR3: CASSVLEGTGELFF. In DNA, the CDR3 is TGTGCCAGCAGCGTACTGGAGGGCACCGGGGAGCTGTTTTTT.

V and J are TRBV29-1 and TRBJ1-1; D unclear. This CDR3 contains 17 residues. Germline CDR1 SQVTM, CDR2 ANQGSEA. V lost 4 bases to trimming and J lost 5 bases, with 26 bases between them. CDR3 DNA sequence: TGCAGCGTTGGGTTACGCGTATCAGTAAAGACGGGGACTGAAGCTTTCTTT. It is translated as CSVGLRVSVKTGTEAFF.

This clone has only one observation. The genes are TRBV5-1 and TRBJ1-1; 7 bases fit TRBD1. The length of the CDR3 is 14 residues. Germline V gene lookup returns CDR1 SGHRS and CDR2 YFSETQ. V gave up 3 bases and J gave up 10 bases; unmatched junction bases: 12. CDR3 residues: CASSSSSGGPAAFF. The CDR3, as DNA: TGCGCCAGCAGCTCCTCGTCAGGGGGACCTGCAGCTTTCTTT. Full variable domain (remainder filled in from reference TRBV5-1 and TRBJ1-1): KAGVTQTPRYLIKTRGQQVTLSCSPISGHRSVSWYQQTPGQGLQFLFEYFSETQRNKGNFPGRFSGRQFSNSRSEMNVSTLELGDSALYLCASSSSSGGPAAFFGQGTRLTVV.

V usage is TRBV19 and J usage is TRBJ1-5, with TRBD1 identical over 8 bases. V lost 5 bases and J lost 6; bases outside the gene matches: 12. The CDR3 consists of 16 residues. Germline V lookup: CDR1 LNHDA, CDR2 SQIVND (reference sequence). CDR3 nucleotide sequence: TGTGCCAGTAGTCCTTACCTCAGGGGGCTCGGTCAGCCCCAGCATTTT. As protein: CASSPYLRGLGQPQHF.

The V and J genes are TRBV28 and TRBJ2-7, with D possibly matching TRBD2 (5 bases). Trimming took off 5 bases at V and 4 bases at J, with 18 bases between the two ends. CDR3 length equals 15 residues. Per germline, CDR1 MDHEN and CDR2 SYDVKM. The CDR3 loop reads CASSKLPGTFYEQYF. The CDR3 DNA sequence: TGTGCCAGCAGTAAACTGCCGGGAACCTTTTACGAGCAGTACTTC.

The rearrangement joins TRBV20-1 to TRBJ2-1; 9 nucleotides align to TRBD2. The length of the CDR3 is 11 residues. From germline, CDR1 is DFQATT and CDR2 SNEGSKA (reference sequence). The V segment lost 6 bases and the J segment 11 bases; nucleotides outside the gene matches: 5. CDR3 in amino acids: CSASGRYKQFF. CDR3 sequence (DNA): TGCAGTGCCAGCGGGAGGTATAAGCAGTTCTTC.

V is TRBV20-1 and J is TRBJ2-3, with 7 bases lining up with TRBD2. The CDR3 length is 11 residues. Germline V gene data show CDR1 as DFQATT and CDR2 as SNEGSKA (reference sequence). Trimming at V came to 7 bases and at J to 5 bases, leaving 3 bases not matched to a gene. This CDR3 reads CSVPGGDTQYF. For the CDR3, the DNA is TGCAGTGTCCCGGGGGGAGATACGCAGTATTTT.

The rearrangement links TRBV5-1 to TRBJ2-7; D not certain. Germline CDR1 is SGHRS and CDR2 is YFSETQ. The CDR3 extends over 14 amino acids. Trimming left V 4 bases short and J 3 bases short, with 14 bases between. The CDR3 DNA is TGCGCCAGCAGCCCAGCGAGAGTATACTACGAGCAGTACTTC. Translated: CASSPARVYYEQYF.

The chain is built from TRBV11-2 and TRBJ2-7; TRBD2 might be the D (5 bases). The CDR3 consists of 16 residues. Germline CDR1 is SGHAT and CDR2 is FQNNGV. V was clipped by 3 bases and J by 0 bases, with 15 bases between them. The CDR3 sequence: CASSFEGQVFSYEQYF. The CDR3 DNA is TGTGCCAGCAGCTTCGAGGGTCAGGTTTTCTCCTACGAGCAGTACTTC.

The rearrangement uses TRBV19 and TRBJ2-1; 9 nucleotides agree with TRBD2. Per germline, CDR1 LNHDA and CDR2 SQIVND (reference sequence). Trimming removed 1 base from V and 7 bases from J; junction bases left unmatched: 8. The CDR3 extends over 16 amino acids. The CDR3 reads CASSIALSGSANEQFF. In nucleotides, the CDR3 is TGTGCCAGTAGTATAGCCCTTAGCGGGAGCGCGAATGAGCAGTTCTTC.

As DNA, the CDR3 is TGTGCAGGGCGGGAGGGGTTCTCCTACAATGAGCAGTTCTTC. This encodes CAGREGFSYNEQFF. The rearrangement joins TRBV21-1 to TRBJ2-1; whether TRBD2, the table's D call, matches the DNA was not checked. TRBV21-1 corresponds to a pseudogene. The CDR3 is made up of 14 amino acids.

This clone showed up just once. J is TRBJ2-7 and V is TRBV27, with a possible D match to TRBD2 (8 bases). Germline values: CDR1 MNHEY, CDR2 SMNVEV (reference sequence). CDR3 size: 15 residues. The V end was cut by 6 bases, the J end by 6 bases, with 21 bases between. CDR3: CASRPGGSGGGEQYF. In nucleotides, the CDR3 is TGTGCCAGCAGGCCAGGGGGGTCGGGGGGGGGCGAGCAGTACTTC.

The count of this clone is one. This rearrangement joins TRBV7-9 to TRBJ1-2; D gene uncertain. The CDR3 is made up of 16 amino acids. Trimming pared 2 bases from V and 5 bases from J, leaving 18 bases between. Per the germline V gene, CDR1 is SEHNR and CDR2 is FQNEAQ (reference sequence). CDR3: CASSLNLPYWEYGYTF. The CDR3 DNA is TGTGCCAGCAGCTTAAATCTCCCTTACTGGGAGTATGGCTACACCTTC. The entire variable domain, with the rest obtained from reference TRBV7-9 and TRBJ1-2, is as follows: DTGVSQNPRHKITKRGQNVTFRCDPISEHNRLYWYRQTLGQGPEFLTYFQNEAQLEKSRLLSDRFSAERPKGSFSTLEIQRTEQGDSAMYLCASSLNLPYWEYGYTFGSGTRLTVV.

V is TRBV2 and J is TRBJ2-2; 11 bases align to TRBD1. The CDR3 totals 17 residues. The V gene's germline CDR1 is SNHLY and CDR2 FYNNEI. J gave up 1 base and V 8 bases, and 9 bases lay outside the gene matches. The CDR3 DNA reads TGTGCCAGCTTCATTTCCGGGACAGGGGGGAACACCGGGGAGCTGTTTTTT. Translated: CASFISGTGGNTGELFF.